The sequence of this TCR beta chain was determined in a study of Graves' ophthalmopathy and Graves' hyperthyroidism. RNA transcripts served as template for amplifying TCR beta CDR3 sequences. Second-round multiplex PCR came after first-round RT-PCR with HTBI primers. TCRdb used MiXCR to reprocess the multiplex PCR reads, holding one entry per CDR3 protein. Among about 700,000 distinct CDR3 sequences listed, 40% were seen once. In germline, CDR1 is SNHLY, CDR2 FYNNEI. Trimming removed 5 bases from V and 0 bases from J, with 10 bases in between. The CDR3 has 14 amino acids. In this sample, this clonotype turned up many times.

Sequenced: peripheral blood. The source of this sequence is an adult man with Graves' ophthalmopathy. The chain has TRBV2 and TRBJ2-5; no firm D call. The DNA for the CDR3 is TGTGCCAGCAGTTCCCAGCCGGACCAAGAGACCCAGTACTTC. It is translated as CASSSQPDQETQYF.